The rows below give T cell receptor beta chains drawn from one sample of a study of T-cell memory formation after mild COVID-19. Via MiXCR, TCRdb re-called the 5' RACE reads, giving one row per CDR3 protein. The sample holds approximately 560,000 distinct CDR3 sequences, 17% seen once. The material sequenced was PBMCs or a T cell subset sorted from them (not recorded which). Every receptor here comes from an adult woman who had mild COVID-19 (a few samples of this study predate the infection). Cell type and time point are not known. CDR3s include the opening cysteine and the closing phenylalanine or tryptophan. Each record gives: V gene, clone size, D gene, J gene, CDR3 DNA, CDR3 protein. D genes are given only for firm matches. Not every row has a clone size; where given, it reads once, few, many or a size class.

v_call: TRBV11-2; clone_size: few; d_call: .; j_call: TRBJ1-1; cdr3_nt: TGTGCCAGCAGCGCCCGACAGTCCCTCGACACTGAAGCTTTCTTT; cdr3_aa: CASSARQSLDTEAFF
v_call: TRBV24-1; clone_size: few; d_call: .; j_call: TRBJ2-7; cdr3_nt: TGTGCCACCAGTAGTGTGGGCTACGAGCAGTACTTC; cdr3_aa: CATSSVGYEQYF
v_call: TRBV27; clone_size: .; d_call: .; j_call: TRBJ2-3; cdr3_nt: TGTGCCAGCAGTTTATTTTCGCTAGCGCGAGATACGCAGTATTTT; cdr3_aa: CASSLFSLARDTQYF
v_call: TRBV12-3/TRBV12-4; clone_size: few; d_call: .; j_call: TRBJ2-7; cdr3_nt: TGTGCCAGCAGTATACTGACAGAGCAGTACTTC; cdr3_aa: CASSILTEQYF
v_call: TRBV29-1; clone_size: few; d_call: TRBD1; j_call: TRBJ1-2; cdr3_nt: TGCAGCGTAACCGGGACAGGGGGCCAATATGGCTACACCTTC; cdr3_aa: CSVTGTGGQYGYTF
v_call: TRBV3-1; clone_size: many; d_call: .; j_call: TRBJ1-2; cdr3_nt: TGTGCCAGCAGCCAAGGGGTTAACTATGGCTACACCTTC; cdr3_aa: CASSQGVNYGYTF
v_call: TRBV6-7; clone_size: few; d_call: TRBD1; j_call: TRBJ2-2; cdr3_nt: TGTGCCAGCAGTCCACGACAGGGGCACGGCGGGGAGCTGTTTTTT; cdr3_aa: CASSPRQGHGGELFF
v_call: TRBV12-3/TRBV12-4; clone_size: .; d_call: .; j_call: TRBJ2-5; cdr3_nt: TGTGCCAGCAGTTTCGGCGGCGGGGACCAGTACTTC; cdr3_aa: CASSFGGGDQYF
v_call: TRBV29-1; clone_size: .; d_call: TRBD2; j_call: TRBJ2-3; cdr3_nt: TGCAGCGTTGTTATGGGGGAGGGCGAAGATACGCAGTATTTT; cdr3_aa: CSVVMGEGEDTQYF
v_call: TRBV12-3/TRBV12-4; clone_size: few; d_call: .; j_call: TRBJ1-5; cdr3_nt: TGTGCCAGCACCCTGACAGGAGGCAATCAGCCCCAGCATTTT; cdr3_aa: CASTLTGGNQPQHF
v_call: TRBV13; clone_size: .; d_call: TRBD2; j_call: TRBJ2-7; cdr3_nt: TGTGCCAGCAGCCTCCAGAGGCTAGCGGGAGCCGAGCAGTACTTC; cdr3_aa: CASSLQRLAGAEQYF
v_call: TRBV11-3; clone_size: .; d_call: .; j_call: TRBJ2-5; cdr3_nt: TGTGCCAGCAGCTTAGCTCTAGACTACAATCAAGAGACCCAGTACTTC; cdr3_aa: CASSLALDYNQETQYF
v_call: TRBV5-4; clone_size: few; d_call: .; j_call: TRBJ2-1; cdr3_nt: TGTGCCAGCAGCTCGGTGGGGGGCTCCTACAATGAGCAGTTCTTC; cdr3_aa: CASSSVGGSYNEQFF
v_call: TRBV7-9; clone_size: many; d_call: TRBD1; j_call: TRBJ2-3; cdr3_nt: TGTGCCAGCAGCCCCGGGACAGGTGCAGGAGATACGCAGTATTTT; cdr3_aa: CASSPGTGAGDTQYF
v_call: TRBV4-2; clone_size: many; d_call: .; j_call: TRBJ2-1; cdr3_nt: TGTGCCAGCAGCCAAGATGGGTCCGATCTGCAGTTCTTC; cdr3_aa: CASSQDGSDLQFF
v_call: TRBV10-3; clone_size: .; d_call: TRBD1; j_call: TRBJ1-2; cdr3_nt: TGTGCCATCAGTGAACGAGACAGGGGGTATGGCTACACCTTC; cdr3_aa: CAISERDRGYGYTF
v_call: TRBV25-1; clone_size: .; d_call: .; j_call: TRBJ1-1; cdr3_nt: TGTGCCAGCAGTGAATTGGGGACTAACACTGAAGCTTTCTTT; cdr3_aa: CASSELGTNTEAFF
v_call: TRBV19; clone_size: .; d_call: .; j_call: TRBJ1-1; cdr3_nt: TGTGCCAGTAGTATCAGAGGCATGAACACTGAAGCTTTCTTT; cdr3_aa: CASSIRGMNTEAFF
v_call: TRBV25-1; clone_size: few; d_call: TRBD2; j_call: TRBJ2-3; cdr3_nt: TGTGCCAGCAGTGCTGCGGGGGGGCTTAATACGCAGTATTTT; cdr3_aa: CASSAAGGLNTQYF
v_call: TRBV7-9; clone_size: few; d_call: .; j_call: TRBJ1-2; cdr3_nt: TGTGCCAGCAGCTTAGCAGGGGGGGGACCCGGCAACTATGGCTACACCTTC; cdr3_aa: CASSLAGGGPGNYGYTF
v_call: TRBV12-3/TRBV12-4; clone_size: .; d_call: TRBD1; j_call: TRBJ2-7; cdr3_nt: TGTGCCAGCACCTCTTTTTTTACACAGGGACAGGGGGCCTCCTACGAGCAGTACTTC; cdr3_aa: CASTSFFTQGQGASYEQYF
v_call: TRBV7-2; clone_size: many; d_call: .; j_call: TRBJ2-3; cdr3_nt: TGTGCCAGCAGCTTATATAAAGCATCGGCAGATACGCAGTATTTT; cdr3_aa: CASSLYKASADTQYF
v_call: TRBV7-9; clone_size: .; d_call: .; j_call: TRBJ2-3; cdr3_nt: TGTGCCAGCAGCTTAGAGAGTTCTTTCGGGGATACGCAGTATTTT; cdr3_aa: CASSLESSFGDTQYF
v_call: TRBV5-1; clone_size: .; d_call: .; j_call: TRBJ2-2; cdr3_nt: TGCGCCAGCAGTAAGGTTCCAGCGGCGATCCTTGCGAACACCGGGGAGCTGTTTTTT; cdr3_aa: CASSKVPAAILANTGELFF
v_call: TRBV20-1; clone_size: few; d_call: .; j_call: TRBJ2-5; cdr3_nt: TGCAGTGCTAGAGTCGGACTCCACCGTGGGGCCCAGTACTTC; cdr3_aa: CSARVGLHRGAQYF
v_call: TRBV7-9; clone_size: few; d_call: .; j_call: TRBJ1-1; cdr3_nt: TGTGCCAGCAGCTTAGCTTCCAGCAACACTGAAGCTTTCTTT; cdr3_aa: CASSLASSNTEAFF
v_call: TRBV11-2; clone_size: few; d_call: .; j_call: TRBJ2-1; cdr3_nt: TGTGCCAGCAGCTTAGTTGGGGCCTGGCGCAATGAGCAGTTCTTC; cdr3_aa: CASSLVGAWRNEQFF
v_call: TRBV4-3; clone_size: .; d_call: TRBD2; j_call: TRBJ2-1; cdr3_nt: TGCGCCAGCAGCCAGGCCCGGGGGGGCGGGAGAACGGATGAGCAGTTCTTC; cdr3_aa: CASSQARGGGRTDEQFF
v_call: TRBV30; clone_size: few; d_call: .; j_call: TRBJ2-4; cdr3_nt: TGTGCCTGGAGTGTACGAGGGCAGGGTGACAGAAACATTCAGTACTTC; cdr3_aa: CAWSVRGQGDRNIQYF
v_call: TRBV11-3; clone_size: .; d_call: TRBD2; j_call: TRBJ2-7; cdr3_nt: TGTGCCAGCAGCTCGCGACTAGCGGGATGGCTTGGGGAGCAGTACTTC; cdr3_aa: CASSSRLAGWLGEQYF
v_call: TRBV10-3; clone_size: few; d_call: TRBD1; j_call: TRBJ2-7; cdr3_nt: TGTGCCATCAGTGAGCTGCCGGGACAGGGTAGGAACGAGCAGTACTTC; cdr3_aa: CAISELPGQGRNEQYF
v_call: TRBV7-2; clone_size: .; d_call: .; j_call: TRBJ2-1; cdr3_nt: TGTGCCACCACGCGGGACGCCAATGAGCAGTTCTTC; cdr3_aa: CATTRDANEQFF
v_call: TRBV6-6; clone_size: .; d_call: TRBD1; j_call: TRBJ1-5; cdr3_nt: TGTGCCGGGGGACAGGGGGCTTCTCTGAGCAATCAGCCCCAGCATTTT; cdr3_aa: CAGGQGASLSNQPQHF